These 27 T cell receptor beta chains came from one sample sequenced in a study of cytomegalovirus exposure and HLA in healthy donors. In the PCR, 60 Vbeta and 13 Jbeta primers were used. Clones were sequenced by immunoSEQ multiplex PCR, and TCRdb holds only the in-frame ones, with some missing. The sample holds about 270,000 clones, around two thirds seen once. The specimen sequenced was PBMCs. All receptors derive from a female donor in good health and CMV-seronegative.

The genes are TRBV21-1 and TRBJ2-7; the table assigns TRBD2, which was not confirmed against the DNA. TRBV21-1 represents a pseudogene. The CDR3 has 17 amino acids. The CDR3 region is CASSSFTSGGCSYEQYF. The CDR3 nucleotides read TGTGCCAGCAGCTCTTTTACTAGCGGGGGTTGCTCCTACGAGCAGTACTTC.

This chain links TRBV15 with TRBJ2-7; maybe TRBD1 (5 bases). In germline, CDR1 is LNHNV, CDR2 YYDKDF (reference sequence). The CDR3 is made up of 12 amino acids. Trimming took 0 bases from V and 6 from J, leaving 6 bases between them. The CDR3 nucleotides are TGTGCCACCAGCAGAGAGGGGCCCGAGCAGTACTTC. Translation gives CATSREGPEQYF.

This clone was detected only once. The chain couples TRBV7-3 to TRBJ1-1; maybe TRBD1 (6 bases). The CDR3 sequence is 13 residues long. V lost 5 bases, J lost 10 bases, and 17 bases lay in between. CDR1 and CDR2 from the germline V gene are SGHTA and FQGTGA. The CDR3 region is CASSPTLGQRAFF. In nucleotides, the CDR3 is TGTGCCAGCAGCCCGACCTTAGGACAGCGAGCTTTCTTT.

The chain is built from TRBV21-1 and TRBJ2-7; no DNA check was done on the table's D call, TRBD1. TRBV21-1 is assigned pseudogene status. The CDR3 spans 16 residues. The CDR3 protein is CASSPQGGGGVNEQYF. In DNA, the CDR3 is TGTGCCAGCAGCCCCCAAGGAGGAGGGGGCGTCAACGAGCAGTACTTC.

The J gene is TRBJ2-7, the V gene TRBV5-4; D is perhaps TRBD1 (5 bases). Looked up from germline, CDR1 is SGHNT and CDR2 is YYREEE (reference sequence). This CDR3 spans 14 amino acids. Trimming left V 6 bases short and J 4 bases short, with 17 bases between. CDR3 amino acids: CASTNRGQGYEQYF. CDR3 DNA sequence: TGTGCCAGCACGAACCGTGGGCAGGGTTACGAGCAGTACTTC.

The chain is built from TRBV11-2 and TRBJ2-7, with 8 bases matching TRBD2. The germline CDR1 and CDR2 sequences are SGHAT and FQNNGV. The CDR3 loop spans 15 amino acids. V trimming: 5 bases; J trimming: 5 bases; junction bases outside the gene matches: 11. CDR3 DNA: TGTGCCAGCAGCATAACATACCTAGCGGGTCACGAGCAGTACTTC. Its translation: CASSITYLAGHEQYF.

The V and J genes are TRBV6-1 and TRBJ1-5, with unresolved D. Deletions cut 2 bases from V and 6 bases from J, with 14 bases between. From germline, CDR1 is MNHNS and CDR2 SASEGT. The CDR3 is 15 residues long. Written as DNA, the CDR3 is TGTGCCAGCAGTGAACTTGCGGGTTCGGCTCAGCCCCAGCATTTT. Its translation: CASSELAGSAQPQHF.

The rearrangement links TRBV19 to TRBJ2-7; TRBD2 is a possible D gene (5 bases). The germline gives CDR1 LNHDA, CDR2 SQIVND (reference sequence). This CDR3 region has 15 residues. V lost 5 bases to trimming and J lost 7 bases, with 21 bases between them. The CDR3 loop reads CASSSKDDYLGEQYF. The CDR3 region has the DNA TGTGCCAGTAGTTCGAAGGACGACTACCTGGGGGAGCAGTACTTC.

V is TRBV28 and J is TRBJ2-3, with TRBD2 as a possible D gene (6 bases). There are 13 residues in the CDR3. In germline, CDR1 is MDHEN, CDR2 SYDVKM. V was pared by 5 bases and J by 5 bases, with 11 bases between. CDR3 region: CASSPRGLDTQYF. CDR3 in DNA: TGTGCCAGCAGTCCCCGGGGGTTAGATACGCAGTATTTT.

The chain has TRBV6-5 and TRBJ1-2; no firm D call. The CDR3 is 14 amino acids. V dropped 6 bases and J dropped 2 bases, with 13 bases sitting between them. Germline-derived CDR1 and CDR2 are MNHEY and SVGAGI. The CDR3 sequence: CASRRDKGNYGYTF. CDR3 DNA sequence: TGTGCCAGCAGACGTGACAAAGGAAACTATGGCTACACCTTC.

The rearrangement joins TRBV18 to TRBJ1-2; possible D gene TRBD1, 5 bases. CDR1 and CDR2 from the germline V gene are KGHSH and LQKENI. Trimming left V 2 bases short and J 4 bases short, with 11 bases between. The CDR3 length is 14 residues. CDR3 DNA sequence: TGTGCCAGCTCACCAGAAGCGGGGACCTATGGCTACACCTTC. This translates into CASSPEAGTYGYTF.

This rearrangement joins TRBV7-9 to TRBJ2-3, with D tentatively TRBD2 (6 bases). V shed 6 bases and J shed 2 bases, with 15 bases lying between them. CDR3 size: 15 residues. Germline CDR1 SEHNR, CDR2 FQNEAQ (reference sequence). The CDR3 loop reads CASSSGSGYTDTQYF. CDR3 DNA sequence: TGTGCCAGCAGTTCCGGGAGCGGATACACAGATACGCAGTATTTT. The whole variable domain, filled in from reference TRBV7-9 and TRBJ2-3, reads DTGVSQNPRHKITKRGQNVTFRCDPISEHNRLYWYRQTLGQGPEFLTYFQNEAQLEKSRLLSDRFSAERPKGSFSTLEIQRTEQGDSAMYLCASSSGSGYTDTQYFGPGTRLTVL.

This chain connects TRBV10-1 to TRBJ2-1; 11 bases align to TRBD2. CDR3 length equals 16 residues. V lost 4 bases, J lost 6 bases, and 8 bases stayed unmatched. The germline gives CDR1 WNHNN, CDR2 SYGVQD (reference sequence). The CDR3 DNA reads as TGCGCCAGCAGTGCCTCCGGGACTAGCGGACGCAATGAGCAGTTCTTC. This translates into CASSASGTSGRNEQFF.

This sequence joins TRBV30 and TRBJ1-4, with 10 bases lining up with TRBD1. V gave up 3 bases and J gave up 8 bases; unmatched junction bases: 9. Germline V lookup: CDR1 GTSNPN, CDR2 SVGIG (reference sequence). The length of the CDR3 is 15 residues. CDR3 protein: CAWSPLTGGYEKLFF. The CDR3 DNA is TGTGCCTGGAGCCCACTGACAGGGGGCTACGAAAAACTGTTTTTT.

The V and J genes are TRBV7-9 and TRBJ1-4; possible D gene TRBD1, 5 bases. CDR1 is SEHNR, CDR2 FQNEAQ, per germline (reference sequence). Trimming left V 2 bases short and J 7 bases short, with 8 bases between. CDR3 length: 13 amino acids. The CDR3 protein is CASSLWQGEKLFF. DNA of the CDR3: TGTGCCAGCAGCTTATGGCAGGGTGAAAAACTGTTTTTT. The full variable domain, completed using reference TRBV7-9 and TRBJ1-4, is DTGVSQNPRHKITKRGQNVTFRCDPISEHNRLYWYRQTLGQGPEFLTYFQNEAQLEKSRLLSDRFSAERPKGSFSTLEIQRTEQGDSAMYLCASSLWQGEKLFFGSGTQLSVL.

This chain links TRBV28 with TRBJ2-1, with 8 bases lining up with TRBD2. This CDR3 spans 15 amino acids. J was trimmed by 6 bases and V by 7 bases; bases with no gene match: 11. Germline V CDR1 and CDR2: MDHEN, SYDVKM. This CDR3 is CASTRGAGDPNEQFF. The CDR3 DNA follows: TGTGCCAGCACCAGAGGAGCGGGAGACCCCAATGAGCAGTTCTTC.

V usage is TRBV5-1 and J usage is TRBJ1-4; D is possibly TRBD1 (6 bases). CDR3 size: 15 residues. Germline CDR1 SGHRS, CDR2 YFSETQ. The V gene lost 0 bases and the J gene lost 7 bases, with 13 bases spanning the gap. CDR3 amino acids: CASSLEGGRGEKLFF. In nucleotides, the CDR3 is TGCGCCAGCAGCTTGGAGGGGGGGCGCGGTGAAAAACTGTTTTTT.

The chain is built from TRBV5-4 and TRBJ2-1; D might be TRBD2 (7 bases). The V gene's germline CDR1 is SGHNT and CDR2 YYREEE (reference sequence). V gave up 4 bases and J gave up 5 bases, with 13 bases separating them. The CDR3 runs 14 residues. This CDR3 is CASSVRGGDNEQFF. The CDR3 DNA sequence: TGTGCCAGCAGCGTACGAGGGGGGGACAATGAGCAGTTCTTC.

The chain employs TRBV6-5 and TRBJ1-1; tentative D call: TRBD1 (5 bases). This CDR3 spans 13 amino acids. Germline CDR1 and CDR2: MNHEY and SVGAGI. Trimming stripped 6 bases from V and 7 bases from J, with 15 bases between. CDR3 in amino acids: CASRIRRQFEAFF. The CDR3 region has the DNA TGTGCCAGCAGGATAAGGAGACAGTTTGAAGCTTTCTTT.

On this clone itself: Germline and junction disagree at one end, which may indicate a read error. The chain combines TRBV7-2 with TRBJ2-3, with D perhaps TRBD2 (5 bases). The CDR3 spans 16 residues. Germline CDR1 SGHTA, CDR2 FQGNSA. The CDR3 here is CASSLAADTSTDTQYF. In DNA, the CDR3 is TGTGCCAGCAGCCTAGCAGCGGATACTAGCACAGATACGCAGTATTTT.

The gene calls are TRBV13 and TRBJ2-2; D gene uncertain. Germline-derived CDR1 and CDR2 are PRHDT and FYEKMQ (reference sequence). The V end lost 7 bases, the J end lost 4 bases, and 10 bases lay between the germline ends. CDR3 length: 13 amino acids. The CDR3 nucleotides are TGTGCCAGCATTCTAAGCCTCACCGGGGAGCTGTTTTTT. Protein sequence: CASILSLTGELFF.

V usage is TRBV5-8 and J usage is TRBJ2-2, with TRBD2 matching 7 bases. The junction had 10 bases not matched to a gene; V was cut back by 10 bases and J by 4 bases. The germline CDR1 and CDR2 sequences are SGHTS and YDEGEE. The CDR3 runs to 14 residues. In DNA form, the CDR3 reads TGTGCCGGGAAAACTAGCGCCGGCACCGGGGAGCTGTTTTTT. Translating it yields CAGKTSAGTGELFF.

The table lists this clone with a count of one. The chain couples TRBV5-1 to TRBJ2-2; 8 positions match TRBD2. Germline CDR1 is SGHRS and CDR2 is YFSETQ. The CDR3 is 15 amino acids. Unmatched junction bases numbered 5, after V lost 0 bases and J lost 7 bases. The CDR3 DNA reads as TGCGCCAGCAGCTTGGAGGGACTAGGGGTCGGGGAGCTGTTTTTT. The encoded protein is CASSLEGLGVGELFF.

This clone was observed a few times. V gene TRBV25-1 combines with J gene TRBJ1-2, with 9 bases matching TRBD1. The CDR3 is made up of 13 amino acids. V trimming: 6 bases; J trimming: 4 bases; junction bases outside the gene matches: 3. Germline CDR1 reads MGHDK; CDR2 reads SYGVNS. CDR3 DNA sequence: TGTGCCAGCAGAGAGGACAGGGGCTATGGCTACACCTTC. As protein: CASREDRGYGYTF.

This clone was observed a handful of times. The chain combines TRBV11-3 with TRBJ2-1; 13 bases are a match to TRBD2. V trimming: 5 bases; J trimming: 6 bases; junction bases outside the gene matches: 4. The CDR3 is 15 amino acids. Germline V gene lookup returns CDR1 SGHNT and CDR2 YENEEA. The CDR3 sequence: CASSPRLAGGNEQFF. As DNA, the CDR3 is TGTGCCAGCAGCCCCCGACTAGCGGGAGGCAATGAGCAGTTCTTC.

There are a few counts of this clone. This chain links TRBV5-1 with TRBJ2-5, with 9 nucleotides matching TRBD2. V lost 7 bases to trimming and J lost 5 bases; unmatched junction nucleotides: 12. The germline gives CDR1 SGHRS, CDR2 YFSETQ. The CDR3 has 15 amino acids. CDR3 nucleotides: TGCGCCAGCGGAGCCGGGACTAGCCTTTTCGAGACCCAGTACTTC. Its protein product is CASGAGTSLFETQYF.

This chain uses TRBV2 with TRBJ2-1; 9 positions agree with TRBD2. The CDR3 extends over 13 amino acids. The ends lost 7 bases at V and 8 bases at J; junction bases unmatched: 6. Germline V gives CDR1 SNHLY, CDR2 FYNNEI. The CDR3 loop reads CASNAGGVDEQFF. The CDR3 DNA reads TGTGCCAGCAACGCGGGAGGGGTCGATGAGCAGTTCTTC.